This TCR beta chain is from a study of blood T cell repertoires in COVID-19 (dated by TCRdb to the early 2020s). Concerning the study at large: Collaborator samples came from the United States, Italy and Spain and covered acute and convalescent phases of COVID-19. The prospective study material was composed of cDNA or gDNA derived from T cells, B-cell-depleted T cells, or PBMCs. HLA class I and class II types, where available, came from metadata supplied by the sample provider rather than from assay-based typing. Samples came from the ongoing ImmuneRACE study (first 160 participants) plus 1,254 subjects from 6 global collaborators. The repertoires were made available in a free public database intended to serve as a resource for research on the immune response to SARS-CoV-2. Subjects who had been exposed to COVID-19, were actively infected with it, or had recovered from it provided the deeply sampled blood TCRbeta repertoires that made up the dataset. A de-identified subject ID, COVID-19 status, age in years and sex were almost always included in the sample metadata.

At one collaborating source in Seattle, patients were enrolled during active infection and were followed longitudinally through the course of disease. Each collaborating institution followed its own protocols to collect whole blood in K2EDTA tubes. For TCRbeta analysis, collaborators shipped samples as frozen whole blood, isolated PBMCs, or DNA extracted from either of those sample types. Concerning this clone: The clone's antigen remains unknown. Base qualities are missing; no much larger clone stands one base away.

Study-wide findings and limitations: The quantity of clinical and demographic metadata differed by source and by participant and was supplied without curation.

CDR1 MNHEY and CDR2 SMNVEV were looked up in the germline V gene (reference sequence). The CDR3 holds 13 amino acids from the cysteine to the phenylalanine. The retained sequence is limited to the CDR3, 39 bases, with the frame set at the first base. Trimming costs V 6 bases and J 7 bases, and their ends lie 12 bases apart. TCRbeta CDR3 regions were amplified from genomic DNA by means of the immunoSEQ Assay, a bias-controlled multiplex PCR. Concerning the study's data processing: Within the assay, amplification of reference gene primers was used to estimate how many nucleated cells each sample contained. To quantify the absolute abundance of each unique TCRbeta CDR3 rearrangement, sequence reads were collapsed and filtered. Productive Simpson clonality was computed per sample as the square root of Simpson's diversity index over productive rearrangements. Imported from immuneACCESS, the table was reduced by TCRdb to in-frame sequences with V and J called. These copies leave out some clones; in studies compared against another copy, an unresolved V gene accounts for under half, and the cause of the remainder is not known. D and trimming come from the DNA, and the V and J calls and clone size come from that table. The sample includes tens of thousands of clones, with roughly 90% observed a single time. The top ten clones comprise about 3.6% of the sample.

The sequencing input was peripheral blood. Recombination connected TRBV27 to TRBJ1-4; too little of a D gene remains to name it. The source of this sequence is a man aged 40-55 years with COVID-19, enrolled during active disease. The CDR3 amino acid sequence is: CASRDWAGEKLFF. The sequenced DNA: TGTGCCAGCAGGGACTGGGCTGGTGAAAAACTGTTTTTT.